The sequence of this T cell receptor (beta chain) was determined in a study of T cells in Graves' hyperthyroidism and ophthalmopathy. The source of the PBMCs was 10 ml of fresh peripheral blood. The TCR beta CDR3 regions underwent amplification using RNA transcripts as the source. HTBI primers were used for first-round RT-PCR of the TCR CDR3. TCRdb passed the multiplex PCR reads through MiXCR, listing each CDR3 protein once. The repertoire consists of 400,000 or so distinct CDR3 sequences, with roughly 15% occurring once and the leading ten covering about 18%. The V and J ends lost 1 base and 0 bases respectively, with 10 bases between them. The V gene's germline CDR1 is MDHEN and CDR2 SYDVKM. This CDR3 is 16 amino acids long. This clonotype has a count of ten or more.

Specimen: blood. The chain carries TRBV28 and TRBJ1-5; D is unresolved. This TCR was recovered from a woman aged 25 to 45 with Graves' ophthalmopathy. The DNA of the CDR3 is TGTGCCAGCAGTTTATTTGTGGGAAGTAGCAATCAGCCCCAGCATTTT. Its protein product is CASSLFVGSSNQPQHF.